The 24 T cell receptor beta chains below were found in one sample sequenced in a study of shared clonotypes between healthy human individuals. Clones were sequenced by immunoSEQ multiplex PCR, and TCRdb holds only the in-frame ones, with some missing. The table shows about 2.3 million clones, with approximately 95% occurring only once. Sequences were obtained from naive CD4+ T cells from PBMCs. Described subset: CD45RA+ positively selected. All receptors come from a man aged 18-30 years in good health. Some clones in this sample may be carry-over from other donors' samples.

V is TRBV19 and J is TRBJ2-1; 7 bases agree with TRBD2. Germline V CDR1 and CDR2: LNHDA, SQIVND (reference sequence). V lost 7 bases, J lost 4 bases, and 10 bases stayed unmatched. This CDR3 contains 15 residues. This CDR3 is CASTPVPGGYNEQFF. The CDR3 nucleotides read TGTGCCAGTACCCCGGTTCCGGGGGGATACAATGAGCAGTTCTTC.

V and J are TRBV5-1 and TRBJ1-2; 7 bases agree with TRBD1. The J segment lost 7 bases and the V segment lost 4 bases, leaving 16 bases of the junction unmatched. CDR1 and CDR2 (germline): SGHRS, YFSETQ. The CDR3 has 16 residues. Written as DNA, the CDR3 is TGCGCCAGCAGCCGTACTAGACAGGGAGAGTCGGCTGGCTACACCTTC. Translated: CASSRTRQGESAGYTF.

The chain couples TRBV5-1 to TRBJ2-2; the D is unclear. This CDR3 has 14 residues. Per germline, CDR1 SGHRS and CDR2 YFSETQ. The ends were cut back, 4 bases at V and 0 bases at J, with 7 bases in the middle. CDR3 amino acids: CASSRTSNTGELFF. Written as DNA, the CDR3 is TGCGCCAGCAGCAGGACCTCGAACACCGGGGAGCTGTTTTTT.

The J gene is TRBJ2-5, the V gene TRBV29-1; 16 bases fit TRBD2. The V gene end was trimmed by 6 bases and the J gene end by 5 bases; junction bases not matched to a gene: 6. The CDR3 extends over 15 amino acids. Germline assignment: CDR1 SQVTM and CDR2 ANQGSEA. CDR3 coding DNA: TGCAGCGTGGGGACTAGCGGGAGGGATTCGGAGACCCAGTACTTC. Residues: CSVGTSGRDSETQYF.

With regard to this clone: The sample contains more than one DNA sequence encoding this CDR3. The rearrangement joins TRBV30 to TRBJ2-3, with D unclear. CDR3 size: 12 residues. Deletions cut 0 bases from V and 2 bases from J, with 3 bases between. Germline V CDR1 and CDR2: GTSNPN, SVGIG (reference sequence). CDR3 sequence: CAWSVSTDTQYF. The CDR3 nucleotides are TGTGCCTGGAGTGTCTCCACAGATACGCAGTATTTT.

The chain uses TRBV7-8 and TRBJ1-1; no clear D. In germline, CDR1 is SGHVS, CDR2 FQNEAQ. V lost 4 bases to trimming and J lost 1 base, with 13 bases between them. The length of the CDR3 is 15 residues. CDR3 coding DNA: TGTGCCAGCAGCTCTATGGGCACCTCGAACACTGAAGCTTTCTTT. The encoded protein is CASSSMGTSNTEAFF. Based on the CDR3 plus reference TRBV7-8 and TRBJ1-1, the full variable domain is GAGVSQSPRYKVAKRGQDVALRCDPISGHVSLFWYQQALGQGPEFLTYFQNEAQLDKSGLPSDRFFAERPEGSVSTLKIQRTQQEDSAVYLCASSSMGTSNTEAFFGQGTRLTVV.

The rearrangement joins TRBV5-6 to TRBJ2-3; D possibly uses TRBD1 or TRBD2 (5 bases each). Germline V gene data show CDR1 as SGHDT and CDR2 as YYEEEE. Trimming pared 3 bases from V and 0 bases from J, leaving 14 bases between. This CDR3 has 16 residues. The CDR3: CASSSPGTASTDTQYF. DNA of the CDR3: TGTGCCAGCAGCTCGCCTGGGACCGCTAGCACAGATACGCAGTATTTT.

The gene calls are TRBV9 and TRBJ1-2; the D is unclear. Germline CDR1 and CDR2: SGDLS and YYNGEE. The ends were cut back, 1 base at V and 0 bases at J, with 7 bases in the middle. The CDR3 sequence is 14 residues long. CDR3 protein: CASSVQSTNYGYTF. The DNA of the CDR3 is TGTGCCAGCAGCGTACAGAGCACTAACTATGGCTACACCTTC. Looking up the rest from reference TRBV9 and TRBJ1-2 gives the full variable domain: DSGVTQTPKHLITATGQRVTLRCSPRSGDLSVYWYQQSLDQGLQFLIQYYNGEERAKGNILERFSAQQFPDLHSELNLSSLELGDSALYFCASSVQSTNYGYTFGSGTRLTVV.

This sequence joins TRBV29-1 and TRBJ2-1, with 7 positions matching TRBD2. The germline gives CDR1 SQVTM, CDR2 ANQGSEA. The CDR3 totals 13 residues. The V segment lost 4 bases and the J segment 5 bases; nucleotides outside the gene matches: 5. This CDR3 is CSVGGRANNEQFF. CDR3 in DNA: TGCAGCGTTGGTGGGAGGGCCAACAATGAGCAGTTCTTC.

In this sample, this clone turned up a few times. The CDR3 region has the DNA TGTGCCAGCACCCAAGGGGACACGTACACTGAAGCTTTCTTT. Amino acids: CASTQGDTYTEAFF. The chain combines TRBV28 with TRBJ1-1; maybe TRBD1 (6 bases). Germline CDR1 reads MDHEN; CDR2 reads SYDVKM. The CDR3 covers 14 residues. Trimming removed 7 bases from V and 3 bases from J, with 15 bases in between.

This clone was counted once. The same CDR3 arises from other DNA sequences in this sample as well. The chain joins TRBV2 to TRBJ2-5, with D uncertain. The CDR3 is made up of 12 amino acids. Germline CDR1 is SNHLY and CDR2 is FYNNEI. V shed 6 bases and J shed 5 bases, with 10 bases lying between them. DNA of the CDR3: TGTGCCAGCAGCGAAACCAGGGAGACCCAGTACTTC. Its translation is CASSETRETQYF.

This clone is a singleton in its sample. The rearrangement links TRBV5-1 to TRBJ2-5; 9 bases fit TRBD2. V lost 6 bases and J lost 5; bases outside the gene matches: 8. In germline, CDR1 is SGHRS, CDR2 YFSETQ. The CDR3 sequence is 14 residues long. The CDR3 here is CASTSGTSGETQYF. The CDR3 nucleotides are TGCGCCAGCACTAGCGGGACCTCCGGGGAGACCCAGTACTTC.

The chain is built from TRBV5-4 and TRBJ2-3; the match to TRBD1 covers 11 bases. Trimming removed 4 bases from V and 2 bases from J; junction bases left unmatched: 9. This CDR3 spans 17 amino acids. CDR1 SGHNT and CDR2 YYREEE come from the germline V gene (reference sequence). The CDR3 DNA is TGTGCCAGCAGCCGCGGCGGGACAGGGGGGTTCACAGATACGCAGTATTTT. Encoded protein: CASSRGGTGGFTDTQYF.

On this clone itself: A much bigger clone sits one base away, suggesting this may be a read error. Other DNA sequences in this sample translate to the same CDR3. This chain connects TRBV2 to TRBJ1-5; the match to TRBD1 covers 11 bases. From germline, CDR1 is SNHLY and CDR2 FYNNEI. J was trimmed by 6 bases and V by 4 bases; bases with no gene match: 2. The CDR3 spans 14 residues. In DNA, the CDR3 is TGTGCCAGCAGTGGGACAGGGGGCAGTCAGCCCCAGCATTTT. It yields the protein CASSGTGGSQPQHF.

CDR3 amino acids: CASSLEVGQKLFF. In nucleotides, the CDR3 is TGTGCCAGCAGTTTAGAGGTGGGGCAAAAACTGTTTTTT. V and J are TRBV27 and TRBJ1-4; possibly TRBD1 for D (5 bases). With 2 bases removed from V and 9 bases from J, the gap between germline ends came to 10 bases. This CDR3 contains 13 residues. Germline values: CDR1 MNHEY, CDR2 SMNVEV (reference sequence).

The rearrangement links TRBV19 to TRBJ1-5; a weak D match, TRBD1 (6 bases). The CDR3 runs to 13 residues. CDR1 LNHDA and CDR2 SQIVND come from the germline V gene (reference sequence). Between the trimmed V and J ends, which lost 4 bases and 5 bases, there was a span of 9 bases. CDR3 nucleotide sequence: TGTGCCAGTAGTAGAGGGGGTCATCAGCCCCAGCATTTT. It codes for CASSRGGHQPQHF.

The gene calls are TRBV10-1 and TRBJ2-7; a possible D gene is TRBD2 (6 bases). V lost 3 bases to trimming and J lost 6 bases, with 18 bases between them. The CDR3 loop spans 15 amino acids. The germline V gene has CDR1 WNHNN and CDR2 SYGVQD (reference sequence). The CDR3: CASSDRTGRRVEQYF. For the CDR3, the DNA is TGCGCCAGCAGTGATCGTACGGGCCGGAGGGTCGAGCAGTACTTC.

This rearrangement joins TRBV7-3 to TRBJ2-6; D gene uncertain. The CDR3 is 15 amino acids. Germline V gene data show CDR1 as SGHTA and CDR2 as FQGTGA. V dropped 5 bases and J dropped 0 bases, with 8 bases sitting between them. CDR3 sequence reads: CASSRTGSGANVLTF. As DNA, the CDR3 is TGTGCCAGCAGCAGGACGGGCTCTGGGGCCAACGTCCTGACTTTC.

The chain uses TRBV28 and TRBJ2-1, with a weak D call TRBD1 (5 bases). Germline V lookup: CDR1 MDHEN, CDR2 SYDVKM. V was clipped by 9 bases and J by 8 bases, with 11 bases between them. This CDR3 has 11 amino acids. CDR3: CASLGAHEQFF. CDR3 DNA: TGTGCCAGTCTAGGGGCCCATGAGCAGTTCTTC.

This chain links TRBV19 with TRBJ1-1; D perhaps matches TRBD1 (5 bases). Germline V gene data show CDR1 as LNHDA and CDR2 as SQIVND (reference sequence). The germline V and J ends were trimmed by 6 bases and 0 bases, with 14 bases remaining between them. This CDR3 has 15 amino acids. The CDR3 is CASRGGGTMNTEAFF. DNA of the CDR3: TGTGCCAGTAGGGGAGGTGGGACCATGAACACTGAAGCTTTCTTT.

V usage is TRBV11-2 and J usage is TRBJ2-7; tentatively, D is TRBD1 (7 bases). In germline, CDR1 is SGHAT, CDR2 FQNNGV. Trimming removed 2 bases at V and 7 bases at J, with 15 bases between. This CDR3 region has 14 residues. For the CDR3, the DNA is TGTGCCAGCAGCTTAATGGAGGGGGCGCGGGAGCAGTACTTC. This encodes CASSLMEGAREQYF.

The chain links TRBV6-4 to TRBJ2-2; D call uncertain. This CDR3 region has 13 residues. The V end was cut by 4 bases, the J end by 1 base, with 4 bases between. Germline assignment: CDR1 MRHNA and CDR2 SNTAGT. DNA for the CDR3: TGTGCCAGCAGTGCAGAGAACACCGGGGAGCTGTTTTTT. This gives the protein CASSAENTGELFF.

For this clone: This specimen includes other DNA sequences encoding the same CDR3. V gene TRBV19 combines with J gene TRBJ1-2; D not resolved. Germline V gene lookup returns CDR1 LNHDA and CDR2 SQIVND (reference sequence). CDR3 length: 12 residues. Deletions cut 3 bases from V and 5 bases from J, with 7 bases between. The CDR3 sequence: CASSITGYGYTF. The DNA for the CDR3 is TGTGCCAGTAGTATTACCGGATATGGCTACACCTTC.

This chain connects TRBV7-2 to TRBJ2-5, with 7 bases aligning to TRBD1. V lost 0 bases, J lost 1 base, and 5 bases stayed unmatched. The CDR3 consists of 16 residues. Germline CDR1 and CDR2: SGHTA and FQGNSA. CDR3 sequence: CASSLAAGTVQETQYF. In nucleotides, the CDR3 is TGTGCCAGCAGCTTAGCCGCCGGGACAGTCCAAGAGACCCAGTACTTC.